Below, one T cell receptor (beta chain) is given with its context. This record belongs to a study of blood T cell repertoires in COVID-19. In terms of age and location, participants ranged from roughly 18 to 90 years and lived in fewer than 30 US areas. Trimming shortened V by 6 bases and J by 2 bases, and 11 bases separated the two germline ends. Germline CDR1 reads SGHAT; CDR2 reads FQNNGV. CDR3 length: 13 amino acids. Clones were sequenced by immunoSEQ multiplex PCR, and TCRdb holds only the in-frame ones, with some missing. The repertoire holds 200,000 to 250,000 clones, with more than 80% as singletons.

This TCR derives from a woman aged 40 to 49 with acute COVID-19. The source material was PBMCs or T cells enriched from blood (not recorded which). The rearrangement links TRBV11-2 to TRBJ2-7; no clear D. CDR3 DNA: TGTGCCAGCAGTCTAGGATCTGCCTACGAGCAGTACTTC. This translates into CASSLGSAYEQYF. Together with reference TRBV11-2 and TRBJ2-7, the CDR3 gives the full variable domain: EAGVAQSPRYKIIEKRQSVAFWCNPISGHATLYWYQQILGQGPKLLIQFQNNGVVDDSQLPKDRFSAERLKGVDSTLKIQPAKLEDSAVYLCASSLGSAYEQYFGPGTRLTVT.